This is a list of T cell receptor beta chains from one sample in a study of cytomegalovirus exposure and HLA in healthy donors. TCRdb's copy holds only in-frame clones and misses some; the assay was immunoSEQ multiplex PCR. The sample contains 95,000 to 150,000 clones, about 75% of which appear only once. Sample: PBMCs. Receptor source: a man in his sixties in good health and CMV-seropositive. The CDR3 runs from the conserved cysteine through the conserved F or W. Each record gives: CDR3 protein, CDR3 DNA, clone size, V gene, D gene, J gene. The D gene is left open where the match is weak. Size tells how often a clone was seen (once, few, many) or the class of an expanded clone, and some rows leave it out.

CDR3: CASSLRNRGNEQFF; DNA: TGCGCCAGCAGCTTGCGGAACAGGGGAAATGAGCAGTTCTTC; size: -; V: TRBV5-1; D: TRBD1; J: TRBJ2-1
CDR3: CARGDGEAFF; DNA: TGTGCCCGGGGGGATGGTGAAGCTTTCTTT; size: -; V: TRBV30; D: -; J: TRBJ1-1
CDR3: CAISASGGPQGSPLHF; DNA: TGTGCCATCAGTGCGTCAGGGGGCCCTCAGGGTTCACCCCTCCACTTT; size: -; V: TRBV10-3; D: TRBD1; J: TRBJ1-6
CDR3: CSVAGLPSFIRETQYF; DNA: TGCAGCGTTGCAGGACTACCTAGTTTTATACGAGAGACCCAGTACTTC; size: -; V: TRBV29-1; D: -; J: TRBJ2-5
CDR3: CASSPPRGGEDEQFF; DNA: TGTGCCAGCTCACCACCTCGAGGGGGCGAGGATGAGCAGTTCTTC; size: -; V: TRBV18; D: TRBD1; J: TRBJ2-1
CDR3: CASTNHPWDRLSSGNTIYF; DNA: TGTGCCAGCACAAACCATCCCTGGGACAGACTTTCCTCTGGAAACACCATATATTTT; size: few; V: TRBV2; D: TRBD1; J: TRBJ1-3
CDR3: CASSFGRDEAFF; DNA: TGTGCCAGCAGCTTCGGGAGGGATGAAGCTTTCTTT; size: -; V: TRBV13; D: -; J: TRBJ1-1
CDR3: CASSEIRGSAGELFF; DNA: TGCGCCAGCAGTGAAATCCGCGGGAGCGCCGGGGAGCTGTTTTTT; size: -; V: TRBV10-1; D: TRBD2; J: TRBJ2-2
CDR3: CASSRLQGRSGNTIYF; DNA: TGTGCCAGCAGCCGGTTACAGGGGCGCTCTGGAAACACCATATATTTT; size: -; V: TRBV11-2; D: TRBD1; J: TRBJ1-3
CDR3: CASRSSGYEQYF; DNA: TGTGCCAGCAGGTCATCCGGCTACGAGCAGTACTTC; size: -; V: TRBV28; D: -; J: TRBJ2-7
CDR3: CASSLERGSEAFF; DNA: TGTGCCAGCAGCTTAGAAAGGGGCTCTGAAGCTTTCTTT; size: -; V: TRBV7-6; D: -; J: TRBJ1-1
CDR3: CASSFTQGATEAFF; DNA: TGCGCCAGCAGCTTCACCCAAGGGGCCACTGAAGCTTTCTTT; size: -; V: TRBV5-1; D: -; J: TRBJ1-1
CDR3: CASSLVVLADSYNEQFF; DNA: TGTGCCAGCAGCTTAGTCGTACTAGCGGATAGCTACAATGAGCAGTTCTTC; size: -; V: TRBV7-3; D: TRBD2; J: TRBJ2-1
CDR3: CASSLRDRANGELFF; DNA: TGCGCCAGCAGCCTCCGGGACAGGGCCAACGGGGAGCTGTTTTTT; size: -; V: TRBV4-1; D: TRBD1; J: TRBJ2-2
CDR3: CASSPATGTGAYEQYF; DNA: TGTGCCAGCAGCCCGGCGACCGGGACAGGGGCCTACGAGCAGTACTTC; size: -; V: TRBV5-6; D: TRBD1; J: TRBJ2-7
CDR3: CASSSQGALNTGELFF; DNA: TGTGCCAGCAGCTCGCAGGGGGCGTTGAACACCGGGGAGCTGTTTTTT; size: -; V: TRBV7-9; D: TRBD1; J: TRBJ2-2